The 14 T cell receptor beta chains below all came from one sample that was sequenced in a study of CD8+ T cells in alopecia areata. Extraction of RNA preceded its reverse transcription into cDNA, which served as the sequencing template. Libraries were prepared by immunoSEQ multiplex PCR; TCRdb keeps only in-frame clonotypes and omits some of them. The sample consists of around 160,000 clones, around 59% of them appearing once. Noted treatment: oral pan-JAK inhibitor, 5-10 mg twice daily. The sequences come from CD4+ T cells sorted from blood, collected at week 24, from a patient treated with tofacitinib. Receptors originate from a human donor with alopecia areata.

V usage is TRBV11-2 and J usage is TRBJ2-5; 7 bases agree with TRBD1. The CDR3 runs to 13 residues. Germline V lookup: CDR1 SGHAT, CDR2 FQNNGV. After removal of 5 bases from V and 1 base from J, the junction contained 1 base not matched to a gene. The CDR3 nucleotides read TGTGCCAGCAGCGAGGGGGCCCAAGAGACCCAGTACTTC. Protein sequence: CASSEGAQETQYF.

This clone was recorded a few times. The V and J genes are TRBV19 and TRBJ1-2; D remains ambiguous. V dropped 3 bases and J dropped 10 bases, with 9 bases sitting between them. CDR3 length: 11 residues. Per germline, CDR1 LNHDA and CDR2 SQIVND (reference sequence). CDR3 protein: CASSIAGIYTF. In nucleotides, the CDR3 is TGTGCCAGTAGTATTGCCGGGATCTACACCTTC.

The table lists this clone with a few counts. This sequence joins TRBV7-2 and TRBJ2-5; 8 bases agree with TRBD1. The CDR3 contains 16 residues. Germline values: CDR1 SGHTA, CDR2 FQGNSA. Unmatched junction bases numbered 9, after V lost 1 base and J lost 5 bases. CDR3: CASSLGSGRGQETQYF. The CDR3, as DNA: TGTGCCAGCAGCTTAGGTTCCGGCAGGGGGCAGGAGACCCAGTACTTC.

The chain combines TRBV5-1 with TRBJ2-5, with 7 bases lining up with TRBD1. The CDR3 has 14 amino acids. With V trimmed by 0 bases and J by 3 bases, 2 bases remained unmatched. Germline CDR1 is SGHRS and CDR2 is YFSETQ. Written as DNA, the CDR3 is TGCGCCAGCAGCTTGGTCGGGACAGAAGAGACCCAGTACTTC. This codes for CASSLVGTEETQYF.

The chain links TRBV29-1 to TRBJ2-7; 8 positions agree with TRBD1. The length of the CDR3 is 13 residues. Losses at the gene ends were 4 bases for V and 6 bases for J; bases not matched to a gene: 8. The germline V gene encodes CDR1 SQVTM and CDR2 ANQGSEA. The CDR3 region has the DNA TGCAGCGTTGTAACAGGGGGACGGTCCGAGCAGTACTTC. Its translation: CSVVTGGRSEQYF.

This rearrangement joins TRBV20-1 to TRBJ1-1; D gene ambiguous. The CDR3 has 11 residues. Germline V gives CDR1 DFQATT, CDR2 SNEGSKA (reference sequence). The CDR3 DNA is TGCAGGCCTGGGCAGGCCACTGAAGCTTTCTTT. It is translated as CRPGQATEAFF.

This clone was seen a few times. This chain links TRBV19 with TRBJ2-3; D assignment may be TRBD1 or TRBD2 (5 bases each). Deletions cut 1 base from V and 1 base from J, with 6 bases between. The CDR3 contains 14 residues. Per germline, CDR1 LNHDA and CDR2 SQIVND (reference sequence). The CDR3 sequence: CASSIGDRTDTQYF. DNA of the CDR3: TGTGCCAGTAGTATAGGGGACCGCACAGATACGCAGTATTTT. Variable domain in full (rest from reference TRBV19 and TRBJ2-3): DGGITQSPKYLFRKEGQNVTLSCEQNLNHDAMYWYRQDPGQGLRLIYYSQIVNDFQKGDIAEGYSVSREKKESFPLTVTSAQKNPTAFYLCASSIGDRTDTQYFGPGTRLTVL.

This sequence joins TRBV6-5 and TRBJ2-2; D call uncertain. The CDR3 runs 14 residues. Deletions cut 2 bases from V and 4 bases from J, with 8 bases between. CDR1 MNHEY and CDR2 SVGAGI come from the germline V gene. The CDR3 loop is CASSYARSTGELFF. CDR3 coding DNA: TGTGCCAGCAGTTACGCGAGGAGCACCGGGGAGCTGTTTTTT.

The chain uses TRBV4-2 and TRBJ2-1; 8 nucleotides agree with TRBD2. This CDR3 has 15 residues. Germline lookup yields CDR1 LGHNA and CDR2 YNFKEQ. V dropped 2 bases and J dropped 6; count of bases not matched to a gene: 6. Here the CDR3 DNA reads TGTGCCAGCAGCCAAAATAGCGGGGAGGCCAATGAGCAGTTCTTC. It yields the protein CASSQNSGEANEQFF.

The V gene is TRBV5-1, the J gene TRBJ2-5; 7 nucleotides agree with TRBD2. Germline-derived CDR1 and CDR2 are SGHRS and YFSETQ. This CDR3 has 14 residues. The V gene end was trimmed by 6 bases and the J gene end by 5 bases; junction bases not matched to a gene: 10. The DNA for the CDR3 is TGCGCCAGCACCCCCGGCGGGGGACCGGAGACCCAGTACTTC. Amino acid sequence: CASTPGGGPETQYF.

The gene calls are TRBV7-8 and TRBJ2-1; the D gene could be TRBD1 or TRBD2 (5 bases each). This CDR3 region has 17 residues. Germline CDR1 reads SGHVS; CDR2 reads FQNEAQ. Trimming shortened V by 4 bases and J by 4 bases, and 20 bases separated the two germline ends. The CDR3 nucleotides are TGTGCCAGCAGCTCTAGATTTCAGGGTGAGGGATACAATGAGCAGTTCTTC. Translating it yields CASSSRFQGEGYNEQFF.

This clone occurred a few times. The chain has TRBV27 and TRBJ1-6; perhaps TRBD1 as D (6 bases). Germline V CDR1 and CDR2: MNHEY, SMNVEV (reference sequence). The CDR3 contains 13 residues. V shed 6 bases and J shed 7 bases, with 10 bases lying between them. In DNA, the CDR3 is TGTGCCAGCAGGCAACAGGGAAATTCACCCCTCCACTTT. It is translated as CASRQQGNSPLHF.

Comment on this clone: A read error may account for a junction end that differs from germline. This sequence joins TRBV29-1 and TRBJ2-5; D is perhaps TRBD1 or TRBD2 (6 bases each). This CDR3 is built from 13 residues. Per germline, CDR1 SQVTM and CDR2 ANQGSEA. DNA of the CDR3: TGCAGCGCTGAAAGGGGGGCCGCGGAGACCCAGTACTTC. It is translated as CSAERGAAETQYF.

The genes are TRBV2 and TRBJ1-1; no clear D. The CDR3 has 13 residues. Trimming took 6 bases from V and 0 from J, leaving 8 bases between them. Germline V gives CDR1 SNHLY, CDR2 FYNNEI. CDR3 nucleotides: TGTGCCAGCAGCCAGGCGGTGAACACTGAAGCTTTCTTT. Amino acid sequence: CASSQAVNTEAFF.